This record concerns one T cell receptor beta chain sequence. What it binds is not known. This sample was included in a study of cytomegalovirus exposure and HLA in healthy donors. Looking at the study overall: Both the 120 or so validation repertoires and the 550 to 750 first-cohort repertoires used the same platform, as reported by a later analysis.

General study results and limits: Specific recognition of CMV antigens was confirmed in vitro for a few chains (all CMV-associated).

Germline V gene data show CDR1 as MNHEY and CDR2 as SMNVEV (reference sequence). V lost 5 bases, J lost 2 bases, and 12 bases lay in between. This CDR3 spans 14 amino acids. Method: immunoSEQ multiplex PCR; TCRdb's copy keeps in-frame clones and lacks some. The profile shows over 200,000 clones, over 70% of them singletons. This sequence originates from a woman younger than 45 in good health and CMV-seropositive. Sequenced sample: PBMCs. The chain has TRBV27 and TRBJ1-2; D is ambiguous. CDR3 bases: TGTGCCAGCAGTGGGCAGGTGGGAAACTATGGCTACACCTTC. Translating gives CASSGQVGNYGYTF.